This T cell receptor beta chain was sequenced in a study of OX40 agonist ivuxolimab in advanced cancers. On this clone: The antigen is unknown.

The protocol was immunoSEQ multiplex PCR, while the TCRdb copy is restricted to in-frame clones and leaves out a portion. The table includes 45,000 to 50,000 clones, roughly 90% detected once. Findings and limits, study-wide: Certain nonresponders likewise exhibited a low normalized T-cell clonal expansion.

From germline, CDR1 is SEHNR and CDR2 FQNEAQ (reference sequence). The CDR3 contains 11 residues. Trimming removed 1 base at V and 6 bases at J, with 2 bases between. Autoimmune disease history or systemic immunosuppression excluded patients. This sample comprised CD4+ or CD8+ T cells sorted from blood, obtained in a trial of the OX40 agonist ivuxolimab. The sequence was obtained from an adult with an advanced solid tumor such as melanoma, head and neck, liver or kidney cancer. The genes are TRBV7-9 and TRBJ2-3; no clear D gene. The CDR3: CASSLEDTQYF. The CDR3 DNA reads TGTGCCAGCAGCTTAGAGGATACGCAGTATTTT.